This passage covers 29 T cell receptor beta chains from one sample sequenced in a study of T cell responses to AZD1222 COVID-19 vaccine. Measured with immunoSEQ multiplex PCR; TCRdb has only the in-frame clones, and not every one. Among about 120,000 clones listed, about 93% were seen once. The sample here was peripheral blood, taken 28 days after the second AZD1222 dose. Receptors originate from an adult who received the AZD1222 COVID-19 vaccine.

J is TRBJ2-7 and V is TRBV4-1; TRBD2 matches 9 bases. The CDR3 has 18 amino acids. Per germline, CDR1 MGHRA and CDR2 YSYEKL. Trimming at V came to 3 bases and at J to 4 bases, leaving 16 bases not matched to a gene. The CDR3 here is CASSHRLAGTGGPYEQYF. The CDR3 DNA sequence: TGCGCCAGCAGCCATCGGCTAGCGGGGACGGGGGGGCCTTACGAGCAGTACTTC.

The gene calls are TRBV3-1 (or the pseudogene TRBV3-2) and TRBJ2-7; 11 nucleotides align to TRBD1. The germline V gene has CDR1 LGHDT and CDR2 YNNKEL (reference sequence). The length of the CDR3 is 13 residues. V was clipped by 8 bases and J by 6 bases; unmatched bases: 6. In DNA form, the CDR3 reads TGTGCCAGCGAAGGACAGGGGGCGGGCGAGCAGTACTTC. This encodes CASEGQGAGEQYF.

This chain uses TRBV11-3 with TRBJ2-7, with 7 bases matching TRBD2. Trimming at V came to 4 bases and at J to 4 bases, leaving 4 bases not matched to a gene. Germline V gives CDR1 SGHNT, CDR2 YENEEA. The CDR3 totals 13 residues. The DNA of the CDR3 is TGTGCCAGCAGCTCACCGGGACTATACGAGCAGTACTTC. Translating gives CASSSPGLYEQYF. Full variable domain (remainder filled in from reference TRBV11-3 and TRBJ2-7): EAGVVQSPRYKIIEKKQPVAFWCNPISGHNTLYWYLQNLGQGPELLIRYENEEAVDDSQLPKDRFSAERLKGVDSTLKIQPAELGDSAVYLCASSSPGLYEQYFGPGTRLTVT.

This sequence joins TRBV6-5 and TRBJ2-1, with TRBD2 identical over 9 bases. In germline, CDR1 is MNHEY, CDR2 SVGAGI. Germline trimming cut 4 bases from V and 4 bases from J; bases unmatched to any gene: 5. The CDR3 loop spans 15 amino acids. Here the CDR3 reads CASSSGTSGYNEQFF. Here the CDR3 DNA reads TGTGCCAGCAGTTCTGGAACTAGCGGGTACAATGAGCAGTTCTTC.

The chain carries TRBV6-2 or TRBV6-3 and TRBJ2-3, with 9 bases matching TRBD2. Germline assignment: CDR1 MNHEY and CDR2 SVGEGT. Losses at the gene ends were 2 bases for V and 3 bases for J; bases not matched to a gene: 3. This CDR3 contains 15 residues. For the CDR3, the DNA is TGTGCCAGCAGTTACGTAGCGGGAGTAACAGATACGCAGTATTTT. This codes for CASSYVAGVTDTQYF.

The DNA of the CDR3 is TGTGCCAGCAGCTTAGGCGGGGCCAGGGTCAATGAGCAGTTCTTC. It translates to CASSLGGARVNEQFF. The chain uses TRBV7-8 and TRBJ2-1, with a possible D match to TRBD2 (6 bases). Trimming removed 1 base at V and 6 bases at J, with 13 bases between. The CDR3 runs to 15 residues. The germline CDR1 and CDR2 sequences are SGHVS and FQNEAQ.

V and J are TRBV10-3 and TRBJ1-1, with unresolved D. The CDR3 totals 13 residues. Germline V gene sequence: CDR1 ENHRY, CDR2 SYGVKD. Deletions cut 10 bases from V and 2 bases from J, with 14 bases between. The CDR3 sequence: CATSPGLNTEAFF. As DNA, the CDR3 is TGTGCCACCTCCCCCGGGTTAAACACTGAAGCTTTCTTT.

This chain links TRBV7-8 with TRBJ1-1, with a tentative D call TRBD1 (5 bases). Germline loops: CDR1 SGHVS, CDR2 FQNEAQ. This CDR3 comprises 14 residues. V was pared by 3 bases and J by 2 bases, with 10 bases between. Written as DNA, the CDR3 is TGTGCCAGCAGCTTCAAGGGGACTAACACTGAAGCTTTCTTT. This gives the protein CASSFKGTNTEAFF.

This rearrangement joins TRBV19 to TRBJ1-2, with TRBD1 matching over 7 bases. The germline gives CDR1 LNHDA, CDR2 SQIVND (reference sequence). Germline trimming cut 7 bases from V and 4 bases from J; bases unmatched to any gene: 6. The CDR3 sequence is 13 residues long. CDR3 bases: TGTGCCAGTACTGGGGACAGTCGCTATGGCTACACCTTC. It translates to CASTGDSRYGYTF.

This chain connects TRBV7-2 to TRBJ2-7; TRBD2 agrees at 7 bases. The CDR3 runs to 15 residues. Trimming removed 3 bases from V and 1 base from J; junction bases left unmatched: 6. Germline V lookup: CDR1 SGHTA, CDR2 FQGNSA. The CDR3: CASSFPERGSYEQYF. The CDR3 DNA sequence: TGTGCCAGCAGCTTCCCGGAGCGGGGTTCCTACGAGCAGTACTTC.

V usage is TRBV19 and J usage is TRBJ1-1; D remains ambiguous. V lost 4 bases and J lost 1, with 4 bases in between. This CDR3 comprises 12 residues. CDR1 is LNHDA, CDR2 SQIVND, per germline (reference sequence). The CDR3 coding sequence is TGTGCCAGTAGTAGCGCGAACACTGAAGCTTTCTTT. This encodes CASSSANTEAFF.

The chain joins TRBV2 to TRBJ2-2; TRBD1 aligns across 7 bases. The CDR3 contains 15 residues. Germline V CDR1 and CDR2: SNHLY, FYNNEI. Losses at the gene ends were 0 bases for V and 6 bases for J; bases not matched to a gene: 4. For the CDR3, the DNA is TGTGCCAGCAGTGAAGCGCGTCAGGGGGCCGGGGAGCTGTTTTTT. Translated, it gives CASSEARQGAGELFF.

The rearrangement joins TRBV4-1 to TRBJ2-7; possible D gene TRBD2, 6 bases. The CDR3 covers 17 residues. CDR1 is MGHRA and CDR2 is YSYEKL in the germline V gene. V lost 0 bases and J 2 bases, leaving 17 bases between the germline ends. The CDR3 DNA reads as TGCGCCAGCAGCCAAGATCCACAGGCTAGCGATACCTACGAGCAGTACTTC. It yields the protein CASSQDPQASDTYEQYF.

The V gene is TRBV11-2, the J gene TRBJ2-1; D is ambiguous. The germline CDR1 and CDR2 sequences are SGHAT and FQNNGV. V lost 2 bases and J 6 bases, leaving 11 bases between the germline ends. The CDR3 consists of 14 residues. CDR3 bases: TGTGCCAGCAGCTTAATCGGAAGCCGCAATGAGCAGTTCTTC. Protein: CASSLIGSRNEQFF.

For the CDR3, the DNA is TGTGCCATCAGTGAGTCTTTTGGGGGAGGCTACACCTTC. Translating it yields CAISESFGGGYTF. This chain connects TRBV10-3 to TRBJ1-2; D perhaps matches TRBD1 (5 bases). The germline V gene encodes CDR1 ENHRY and CDR2 SYGVKD. There are 13 residues in the CDR3. V was trimmed by 0 bases and J by 8 bases, leaving 10 bases between them.

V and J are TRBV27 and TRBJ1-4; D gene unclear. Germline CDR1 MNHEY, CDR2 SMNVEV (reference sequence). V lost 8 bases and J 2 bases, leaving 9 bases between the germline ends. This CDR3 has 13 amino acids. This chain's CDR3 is CASRPSTNEKLFF. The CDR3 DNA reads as TGTGCCAGCCGGCCCTCGACTAATGAAAAACTGTTTTTT.

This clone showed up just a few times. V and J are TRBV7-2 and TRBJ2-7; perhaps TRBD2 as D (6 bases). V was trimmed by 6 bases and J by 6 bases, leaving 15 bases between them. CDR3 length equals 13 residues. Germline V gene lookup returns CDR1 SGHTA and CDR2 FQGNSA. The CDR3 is CASRRDFAGEQYF. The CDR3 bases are TGTGCCAGCAGACGGGACTTCGCAGGCGAGCAGTACTTC.

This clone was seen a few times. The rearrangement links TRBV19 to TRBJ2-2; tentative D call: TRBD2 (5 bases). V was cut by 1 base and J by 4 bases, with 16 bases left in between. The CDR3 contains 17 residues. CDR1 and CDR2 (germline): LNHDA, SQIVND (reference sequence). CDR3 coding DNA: TGTGCCAGTAGTATAGCAAGGGCCGGGGTGGGCACCGGGGAGCTGTTTTTT. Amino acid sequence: CASSIARAGVGTGELFF.

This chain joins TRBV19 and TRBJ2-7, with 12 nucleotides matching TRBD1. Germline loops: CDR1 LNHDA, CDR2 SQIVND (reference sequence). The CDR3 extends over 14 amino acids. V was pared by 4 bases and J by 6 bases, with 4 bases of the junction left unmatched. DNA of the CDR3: TGTGCCAGTAGTACCGGGACAGGGGGCCTCGAGCAGTACTTC. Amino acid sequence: CASSTGTGGLEQYF.

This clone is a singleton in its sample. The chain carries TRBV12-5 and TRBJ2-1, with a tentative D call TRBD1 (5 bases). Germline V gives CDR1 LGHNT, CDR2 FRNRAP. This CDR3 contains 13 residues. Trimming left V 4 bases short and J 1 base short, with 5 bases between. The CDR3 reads CASGSGSYNEQFF. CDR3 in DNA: TGTGCTAGTGGTTCAGGGTCCTACAATGAGCAGTTCTTC.

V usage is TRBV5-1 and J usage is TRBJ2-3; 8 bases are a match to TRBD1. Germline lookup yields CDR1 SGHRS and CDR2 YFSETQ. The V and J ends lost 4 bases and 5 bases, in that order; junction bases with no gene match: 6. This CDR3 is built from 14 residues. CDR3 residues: CASSPGQGEDTQYF. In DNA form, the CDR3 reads TGCGCCAGCAGCCCTGGACAGGGTGAAGATACGCAGTATTTT.

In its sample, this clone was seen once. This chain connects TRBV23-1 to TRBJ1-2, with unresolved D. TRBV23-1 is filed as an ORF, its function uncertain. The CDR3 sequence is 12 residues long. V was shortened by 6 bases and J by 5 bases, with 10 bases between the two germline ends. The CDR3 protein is CASSPSRYGYTF. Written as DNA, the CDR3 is TGCGCCAGCAGCCCTAGTCGTTATGGCTACACCTTC.

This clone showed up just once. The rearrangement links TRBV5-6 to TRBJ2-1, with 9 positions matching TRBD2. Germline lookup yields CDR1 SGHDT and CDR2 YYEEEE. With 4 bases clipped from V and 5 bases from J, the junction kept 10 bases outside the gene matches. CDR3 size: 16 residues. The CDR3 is CASSLTLAGVDNEQFF. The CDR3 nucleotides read TGTGCCAGCAGCCTAACTTTAGCGGGAGTAGACAATGAGCAGTTCTTC.

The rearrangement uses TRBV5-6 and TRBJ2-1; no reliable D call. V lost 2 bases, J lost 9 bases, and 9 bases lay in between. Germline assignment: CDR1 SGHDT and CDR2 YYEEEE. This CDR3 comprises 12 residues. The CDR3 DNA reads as TGTGCCAGCAGCTTCCGGTTGGCTGAGCAGTTCTTC. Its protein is CASSFRLAEQFF.

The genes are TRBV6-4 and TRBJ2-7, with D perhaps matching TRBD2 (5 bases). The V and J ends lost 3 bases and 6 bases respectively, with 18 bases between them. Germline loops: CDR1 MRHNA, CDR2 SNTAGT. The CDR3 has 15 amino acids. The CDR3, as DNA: TGTGCCAGCAGTGAGTGGGCTAGCAGAACGTCCGAGCAGTACTTC. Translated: CASSEWASRTSEQYF.

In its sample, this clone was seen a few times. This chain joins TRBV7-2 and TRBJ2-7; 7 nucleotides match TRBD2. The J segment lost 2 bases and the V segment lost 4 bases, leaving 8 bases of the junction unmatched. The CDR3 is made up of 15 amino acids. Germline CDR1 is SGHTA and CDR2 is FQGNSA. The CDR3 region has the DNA TGTGCCAGCAGCTACACCGGGACTATCCCCTACGAGCAGTACTTC. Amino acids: CASSYTGTIPYEQYF.

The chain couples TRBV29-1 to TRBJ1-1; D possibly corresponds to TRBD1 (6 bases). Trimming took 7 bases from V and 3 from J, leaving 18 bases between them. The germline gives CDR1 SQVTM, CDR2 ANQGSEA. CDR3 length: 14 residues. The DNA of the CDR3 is TGCAGCGCGGGGTTTCGACAGGAGTACACTGAAGCTTTCTTT. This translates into CSAGFRQEYTEAFF.

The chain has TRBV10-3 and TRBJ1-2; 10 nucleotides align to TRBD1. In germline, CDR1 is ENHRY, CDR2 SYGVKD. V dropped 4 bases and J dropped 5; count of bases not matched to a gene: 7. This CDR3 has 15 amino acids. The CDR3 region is CAISVGQGETYGYTF. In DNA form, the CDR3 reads TGTGCCATCAGTGTAGGACAGGGGGAAACTTATGGCTACACCTTC.

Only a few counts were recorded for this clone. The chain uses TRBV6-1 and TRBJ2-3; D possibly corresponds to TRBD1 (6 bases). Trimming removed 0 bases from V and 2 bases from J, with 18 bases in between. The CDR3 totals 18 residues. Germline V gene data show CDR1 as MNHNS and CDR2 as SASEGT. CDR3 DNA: TGTGCCAGCAGTGAAGCGGGGGTCAGGGGCAGACTCACAGATACGCAGTATTTT. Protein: CASSEAGVRGRLTDTQYF.